This is a list of T cell receptor beta chains from one sample in a study of shared clonotypes between healthy human individuals. Assay used: immunoSEQ multiplex PCR; TCRdb lists only in-frame clones, some missing. The data show 2 million to 2.5 million clones, with roughly 95% seen just once and roughly 0.13% held by the top ten. Sequencing input: naive CD4+ T cells sorted from blood. These TCRs come from a man aged 18 to 30 in good health. Both conserved end residues are part of each CDR3. D genes are given only for firm matches. The listing skips clone size in some rows; elsewhere it reads once, few, many or a size class.

cdr3_length d_call j_call v_call clone_size cdr3_aa cdr3_nt
13 . TRBJ1-4 TRBV6-1 . CASSPSWNEKLFF TGTGCCAGCAGTCCCTCCTGGAATGAAAAACTGTTTTTT
13 . TRBJ2-2 TRBV7-2 . CASSLAQMGELFF TGTGCCAGCAGCTTAGCCCAAATGGGGGAGCTGTTTTTT
13 . TRBJ1-2 TRBV7-2 . CASSRDRIYGYTF TGTGCCAGCAGCCGCGACAGGATCTATGGCTACACCTTC
14 TRBD2 TRBJ2-7 TRBV5-1 . CASKRREGLFEQYF TGCGCCAGCAAACGGCGGGAGGGACTATTCGAGCAGTACTTC
13 . TRBJ1-1 TRBV5-1 . CASSLEGSTEAFF TGCGCCAGCAGCTTGGAAGGGTCCACTGAAGCTTTCTTT
15 . TRBJ1-2 TRBV18 . CASSPGQTANYGYTF TGTGCCAGCTCACCCGGACAGACAGCCAACTATGGCTACACCTTC
12 . TRBJ1-2 TRBV6-1 . CASLSRGNGYTF TGTGCCAGCCTTTCCCGGGGGAATGGCTACACCTTC
12 . TRBJ2-2 TRBV10-1 once CASSGRTGELFF TGCGCCAGCAGTGGACGCACCGGGGAGCTGTTTTTT
14 . TRBJ1-1 TRBV7-9 . CASSLGGMNTEAFF TGTGCCAGCAGCTTAGGGGGCATGAACACTGAAGCTTTCTTT
14 . TRBJ1-2 TRBV21-1 . CASLTGRPRRGYTF TGTGCCAGCCTCACCGGGAGGCCGCGGCGGGGCTACACCTTC
12 . TRBJ2-3 TRBV13 . CASSESTDTQYF TGTGCCAGCAGCGAAAGCACAGATACGCAGTATTTT
16 TRBD1 TRBJ2-6 TRBV5-1 . CASTQTGGTGANVLTF TGCGCCAGCACCCAAACAGGGGGCACTGGGGCCAACGTCCTGACTTTC
13 . TRBJ2-3 TRBV10-3 . CAISESNTDTQYF TGTGCCATCAGTGAGTCGAACACTGATACGCAGTATTTT
14 . TRBJ2-5 TRBV29-1 . CSVRRGALQETQYF TGCAGCGTTCGTCGGGGGGCTCTTCAAGAGACCCAGTACTTC
15 . TRBJ2-5 TRBV11-2 . CASSSNSGAGETQYF TGTGCCAGCAGCTCCAACTCGGGGGCGGGAGAGACCCAGTACTTC
13 TRBD1 TRBJ2-5 TRBV27 . CASSRWTGETQYF TGTGCCAGCAGTCGCTGGACAGGGGAGACCCAGTACTTC
14 . TRBJ2-1 TRBV5-1 . CASSLRSMGNEQFF TGCGCCAGCAGCTTACGGTCAATGGGGAATGAGCAGTTCTTC
16 . TRBJ1-4 TRBV4-3 . CASSLQVAAGNEKLFF TGCGCCAGCAGCCTACAGGTGGCCGCCGGTAATGAAAAACTGTTTTTT
18 . TRBJ2-2 TRBV18 . CASSPPSGGHLPTGELFF TGTGCCAGCTCACCACCGAGTGGAGGCCATTTACCCACCGGGGAGCTGTTTTTT
13 TRBD1 TRBJ1-1 TRBV4-1 . CASSRQGNTEAFF TGCGCCAGCAGTCGACAGGGGAACACTGAAGCTTTCTTT
16 . TRBJ1-4 TRBV10-2 . CASSVGMGATNEKLFF TGCGCCAGCAGTGTAGGGATGGGGGCAACTAATGAAAAACTGTTTTTT
15 . TRBJ2-7 TRBV7-9 . CASSLSGQGFYEQYF TGTGCCAGCAGCTTATCGGGGCAGGGGTTCTACGAGCAGTACTTC
14 . TRBJ2-5 TRBV11-3 . CASSFDRYQETQYF TGTGCCAGCAGCTTCGACAGATATCAAGAGACCCAGTACTTC
18 TRBD1 TRBJ2-1 TRBV5-6 . CASSDRGTSYSQNNEQFF TGTGCCAGCAGCGACAGGGGTACGTCGTATTCTCAAAACAATGAGCAGTTCTTC
17 TRBD1 TRBJ2-3 TRBV29-1 . CSVEAPPDRDSADTQYF TGCAGCGTTGAAGCCCCCCCGGACAGGGATAGCGCAGATACGCAGTATTTT
15 . TRBJ1-5 TRBV19 . CASSMWQGSGQPQHF TGTGCCAGTAGTATGTGGCAGGGGAGCGGACAGCCCCAGCATTTT
16 . TRBJ2-7 TRBV9 once CASSPRTEPWNGEQYF TGTGCCAGCAGCCCCCGGACCGAACCGTGGAACGGCGAGCAGTACTTC
12 . TRBJ2-3 TRBV6-1 . CASRRMGDTQYF TGTGCCAGCAGACGCATGGGAGATACGCAGTATTTT
17 . TRBJ2-1 TRBV18 . CASSPPGRGREYNEQFF TGTGCCAGCTCACCACCGGGGCGTGGGAGAGAGTACAATGAGCAGTTCTTC
13 . TRBJ1-2 TRBV19 once CASIETGNYGYTF TGTGCCAGTATAGAGACAGGCAACTATGGCTACACCTTC
12 . TRBJ2-2 TRBV6-5 . CASSRTAGELFF TGTGCCAGCAGCAGGACGGCCGGGGAGCTGTTTTTT
14 . TRBJ1-1 TRBV28 once CASSPWGGKTEAFF TGTGCCAGCAGTCCATGGGGGGGAAAGACTGAAGCTTTCTTT
15 . TRBJ1-2 TRBV6-6 . CASRTRGVTLIGYTF TGTGCCAGCAGAACTCGGGGGGTCACCCTTATAGGCTACACCTTC
12 . TRBJ1-5 TRBV13 few CASSGRNQPQHF TGTGCCAGCAGCGGTCGGAATCAGCCCCAGCATTTT
13 . TRBJ1-5 TRBV9 . CASSVEPGQPQHF TGTGCCAGCAGCGTAGAACCCGGTCAGCCCCAGCATTTT
16 TRBD2 TRBJ2-2 TRBV7-6 . CASSTHLSGGTGELFF TGTGCCAGCAGCACCCACCTTAGCGGGGGGACCGGGGAGCTGTTTTTT
16 TRBD1 TRBJ1-2 TRBV7-2 . CASSPVGTGALYGYTF TGTGCCAGCAGCCCCGTTGGGACAGGGGCCCTATATGGCTACACCTTC
15 . TRBJ2-7 TRBV11-2 . CASSTTPYSLREQYF TGTGCCAGCAGCACGACCCCCTACAGTCTTCGCGAGCAGTACTTC
17 . TRBJ1-6 TRBV7-9 . CASSLAPVTSGTSPLHF TGTGCCAGCAGCTTAGCGCCCGTAACCTCCGGAACTTCACCCCTCCACTTT
15 . TRBJ1-6 TRBV2 . CASSEAEGSYSPLHF TGTGCCAGCAGTGAAGCGGAGGGATCTTATTCACCCCTCCACTTT
15 TRBD1 TRBJ1-5 TRBV27 once CASSLFGTGVQPQHF TGTGCCAGCAGTTTATTCGGGACAGGGGTCCAGCCCCAGCATTTT
14 . TRBJ1-1 TRBV18 . CASSQDQDNTEAFF TGTGCCAGCTCACAAGATCAGGATAACACTGAAGCTTTCTTT
14 . TRBJ2-5 TRBV6-5 . CASSKGGLLETQYF TGTGCCAGCAGTAAAGGGGGGCTTTTGGAGACCCAGTACTTC
14 . TRBJ2-1 TRBV2 few CASSEQNASYEQFF TGTGCCAGCAGTGAACAAAATGCAAGCTATGAGCAGTTCTTC
14 . TRBJ1-6 TRBV11-2 . CASSLGSYNSPLHF TGTGCCAGCAGCTTAGGGTCCTATAATTCACCCCTCCACTTT